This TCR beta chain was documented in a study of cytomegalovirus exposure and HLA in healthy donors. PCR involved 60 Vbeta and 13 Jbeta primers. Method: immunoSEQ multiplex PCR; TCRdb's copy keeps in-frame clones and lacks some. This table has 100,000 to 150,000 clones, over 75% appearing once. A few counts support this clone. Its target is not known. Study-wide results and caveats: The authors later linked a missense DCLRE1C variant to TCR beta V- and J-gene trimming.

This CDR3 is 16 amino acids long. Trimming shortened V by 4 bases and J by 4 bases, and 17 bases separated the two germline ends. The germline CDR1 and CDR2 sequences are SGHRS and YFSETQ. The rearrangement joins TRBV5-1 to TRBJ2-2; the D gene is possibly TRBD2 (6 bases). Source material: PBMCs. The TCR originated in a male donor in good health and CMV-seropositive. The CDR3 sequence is CASSLLGGVSTGELFF. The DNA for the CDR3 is TGCGCCAGCAGCCTCCTGGGCGGGGTTAGCACCGGGGAGCTGTTTTTT.